This TCR beta chain was documented in a study of blood T cell repertoires in COVID-19. The wider study: Nucleic acid was either cDNA or gDNA, and it came from T cells, B-cell-depleted T cells, or PBMCs.

The length of the CDR3 is 18 residues. The germline V gene has CDR1 KGHDR and CDR2 SFDVKD. The ends were cut back, 4 bases at V and 1 base at J, with 21 bases in the middle. This table comes from immunoSEQ multiplex PCR, and its TCRdb copy is limited to in-frame clones, with some not included. This sample has about 76,000 clones, with approximately 88% found just once. The V and J genes are TRBV24-1 and TRBJ2-5; TRBD2 might be the D (6 bases). This receptor was identified in a man between 50 and 59 years old with active COVID-19. Sequenced input: peripheral blood. The CDR3 loop is CATSDPEEGPQLQETQYF. CDR3 bases: TGTGCCACCAGTGACCCCGAGGAGGGGCCCCAACTCCAAGAGACCCAGTACTTC.